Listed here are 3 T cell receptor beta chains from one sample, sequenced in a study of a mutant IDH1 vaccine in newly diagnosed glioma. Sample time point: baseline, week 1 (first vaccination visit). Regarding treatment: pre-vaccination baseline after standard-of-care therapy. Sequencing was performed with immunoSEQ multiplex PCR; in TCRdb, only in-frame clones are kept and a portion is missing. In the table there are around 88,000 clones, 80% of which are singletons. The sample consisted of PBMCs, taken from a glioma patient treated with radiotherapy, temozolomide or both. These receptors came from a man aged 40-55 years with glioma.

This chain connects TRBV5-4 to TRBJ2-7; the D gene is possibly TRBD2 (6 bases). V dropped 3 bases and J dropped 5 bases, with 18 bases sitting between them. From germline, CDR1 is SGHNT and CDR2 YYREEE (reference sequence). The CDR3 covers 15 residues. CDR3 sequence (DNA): TGTGCCAGCAGCTCTCCGGGACTCCGACCGAACGAGCAGTACTTC. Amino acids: CASSSPGLRPNEQYF.

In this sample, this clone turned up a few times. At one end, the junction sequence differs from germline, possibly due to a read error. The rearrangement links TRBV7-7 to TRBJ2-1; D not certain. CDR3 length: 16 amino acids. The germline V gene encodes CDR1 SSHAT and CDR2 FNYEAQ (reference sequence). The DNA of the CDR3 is TGTGCTAGCAGCTTATTTGCTCTTTGGTCCTACAATGAGCAGTTCTTC. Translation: CASSLFALWSYNEQFF.

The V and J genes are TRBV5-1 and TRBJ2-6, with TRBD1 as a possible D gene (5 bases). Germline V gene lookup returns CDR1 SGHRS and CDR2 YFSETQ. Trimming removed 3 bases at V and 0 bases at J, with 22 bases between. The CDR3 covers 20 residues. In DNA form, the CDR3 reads TGCGCCAGCAGCTCCCCGGCCGGCAGGGCCGACCCCTCTGGGGCCAACGTCCTGACTTTC. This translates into CASSSPAGRADPSGANVLTF.